This T cell receptor beta chain comes out of a study of blood T cells in healthy people across ages. Notes on the study in general: Aged donors had fewer naive CD4+ cells and lower diversity than long-lived donors. PBMCs left unsorted prevented a conclusive naive versus antigen-experienced comparison.

The CDR3 contains 16 residues. The germline gives CDR1 MDHEN, CDR2 SYDVKM. V gave up 6 bases and J gave up 0 bases, with 14 bases separating them. About this clonotype itself: What it recognizes is unknown.

Using a J-beta primer mix together with a sample-barcoded 5' primer, a second PCR was run for about 6 to 11 cycles. Samples each returned at least 3 million CDR3-containing paired-end reads. TCRdb called the 5' RACE reads again in MiXCR, with one record for every CDR3 protein. The sample carries about 590,000 distinct CDR3 sequences, roughly 30% recorded once. The sequence was collected from a woman aged 80 or older in good health. V gene TRBV28 combines with J gene TRBJ2-2; D is unclear. Input material: blood. The CDR3 here is CASSERGVSNTGELFF. As DNA, the CDR3 is TGTGCCAGCAGCGAGAGAGGAGTGTCGAACACCGGGGAGCTGTTTTTT. Looking up the rest from reference TRBV28 and TRBJ2-2 gives the full variable domain: DVKVTQSSRYLVKRTGEKVFLECVQDMDHENMFWYRQDPGLGLRLIYFSYDVKMKEKGDIPEGYSVSREKKERFSLILESASTNQTSMYLCASSERGVSNTGELFFGEGSRLTVL.